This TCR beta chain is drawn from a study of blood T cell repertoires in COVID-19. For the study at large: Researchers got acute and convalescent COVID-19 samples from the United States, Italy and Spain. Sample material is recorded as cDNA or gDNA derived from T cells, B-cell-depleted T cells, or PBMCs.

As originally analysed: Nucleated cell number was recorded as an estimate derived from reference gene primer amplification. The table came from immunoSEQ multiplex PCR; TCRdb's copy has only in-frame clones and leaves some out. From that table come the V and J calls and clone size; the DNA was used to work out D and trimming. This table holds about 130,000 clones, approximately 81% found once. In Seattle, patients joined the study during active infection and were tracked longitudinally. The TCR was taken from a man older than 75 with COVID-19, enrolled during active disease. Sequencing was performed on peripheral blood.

The chain's CDR3 is CASSLVQVSNQPQHF. CDR3 in DNA: TGCGCCAGCAGCTTGGTACAGGTTAGCAATCAGCCCCAGCATTTT. The rearrangement joins TRBV5-1 to TRBJ1-5, with D possibly TRBD1 on 5 matching bases. Trimming took off 0 bases at V and 0 bases at J, with 7 bases between the two ends. The CDR3 totals 15 residues. CDR1 SGHRS and CDR2 YFSETQ come from the germline V gene.